The clone carrying this T cell receptor beta chain was found a few times. The target antigen is unknown. Preparing the TCRbeta library involved the use of unique molecular identifiers. From the PCR reads, TCRdb called clonotypes with MiXCR, one entry per CDR3 protein. Seen here are fewer than 550,000 distinct CDR3 sequences, approximately 10% observed once, and the top ten hold about 14%. This entry belongs to a study of T-cell reconstitution after alpha-beta-depleted transplantation in children. Regarding the study as a whole: A year post-transplant, T-cell counts and diversity derived mostly from newly produced T cells. In patients about two months after transplant, alpha-beta T cells reportedly arose from several hundred expanded graft clones. Some patients showed high day-60 TCRbeta diversity, which derived from surviving recipient T cells and thymic progenitors.

CDR3 length: 14 residues. Germline CDR1 and CDR2: MNHNS and SASEGT. V shed 6 bases and J shed 1 base, with 12 bases lying between them. This receptor was taken from a female patient aged 2-15 years who had a stem cell transplant for aplastic anemia, so the T cells may come from the graft donor. Material: PBMCs, mostly from graft donor cells, obtained 180 days after TCRalphabeta/CD19-depleted stem cell transplant. This chain connects TRBV6-1 to TRBJ1-1; D not resolved. In DNA form, the CDR3 reads TGTGCCAGCAGGCCGATACGGGAGAACACTGAAGCTTTCTTT. This translates into CASRPIRENTEAFF.